Listed below are T cell receptor beta chains from one sample, sequenced in a study of cytotoxic CD8 clonotypes in ibrutinib-treated CLL. The repertoire was sequenced with immunoSEQ multiplex PCR; TCRdb's copy has only in-frame clones and lacks some. Of fewer than 150,000 clones detected, approximately 80% appear once; the ten largest clones hold roughly 3.1%. The material sequenced was PBMCs, taken after 24 months of ibrutinib treatment. These receptors were collected from a human donor with chronic lymphocytic leukemia. The conserved cysteine and the conserved F or W are not part of the CDR3 here. The size of a clone is reported for some rows only, either as once, few or many, or as a class for expanded clones.

>NA|TRBJ2-1|TRBV4-2
ASSQRAGADEQF
>NA|TRBJ2-3|TRBV7-3
ASSLGPQTVTQY
>NA|TRBJ1-2|TRBV6-6
ASKQGSYGYT
>NA|TRBJ1-3|TRBV5-1
ASSLLGGQVLLSNTIY
>NA|TRBJ2-5|TRBV15
ATSRDTSTYETQY
>NA|TRBJ2-1|TRBV9
ASSFEGVSSYNEQF
>NA|TRBJ2-3|TRBV28
ASSSIRTIATDTQY
>NA|TRBJ1-6|TRBV2
AWSRTNSPLH
>once|TRBJ2-7|TRBV5-1
ASSFGQRPSYEQY
>NA|TRBJ1-3|TRBV7-6
ASSPTPGVNRNTIY
>NA|TRBJ2-2|TRBV4-1
ASSQGYTGLPGELF
>NA|TRBJ2-3|TRBV28
ASSLGSTDTQY
>NA|TRBJ1-3|TRBV5-6
ASSLGGSSGNTIY
>NA|TRBJ2-7|TRBV10-3
AISEVGTVWDEQY
>NA|TRBJ2-3|TRBV19
ASSGAKEGTDTQY
>NA|TRBJ2-3|TRBV28
ASSSRDGAGGSSTDTQY
>few|TRBJ1-1|TRBV25-1
ASSEPQMNTEAF
>NA|TRBJ1-6|TRBV30
AWSVIWLMGSYNSPLH
>NA|TRBJ1-1|TRBV5-1
ASSLVGSDTEAF
>NA|TRBJ1-6|TRBV6-6
ASSYPGQDSPLH
>NA|TRBJ2-7|TRBV9
ASSAWGDSYEQY
>NA|TRBJ2-2|TRBV7-2
ASSLMREGGELF
>few|TRBJ1-2|TRBV5-1
ASSSSTGTNYGYT
>few|TRBJ1-6|TRBV2
ASSYRANSPLH
>once|TRBJ2-7|TRBV19
ASSSQGRSSYEQY
>NA|TRBJ1-1|TRBV11-3
ASSLGFSGAGGQN
>NA|TRBJ1-1|TRBV5-4
ASSRQGYEAF
>NA|TRBJ2-5|TRBV2
ASSPFAGAGSGETQY
>few|TRBJ1-6|TRBV2
AGRTDPGGPLH
>once|TRBJ2-7|TRBV18
ASSPRGGEQY
>NA|TRBJ2-1|TRBV7-3
ASSFGANEQF
>NA|TRBJ1-2|TRBV20-1
SGTGNYGYT
>few|TRBJ2-7|TRBV18
ASSPGQVRGEQY
>once|TRBJ2-7|TRBV5-5
ASSGDSRLTEQY
>few|TRBJ1-1|TRBV28
ASSPPTGAGGTEAF
>NA|TRBJ1-2|TRBV18
ASSPPTESYGYT
>NA|TRBJ2-2|TRBV9
ASSRTDPSSGELF
>NA|TRBJ1-6|TRBV6-5
ASRRRVNSPLH
>few|TRBJ1-1|TRBV6-6
ASSDYDTEAF
>NA|TRBJ2-2|TRBV9
ASSAGTSLTGELF
>NA|TRBJ2-7|TRBV2
ASGGGFHEQY
>NA|TRBJ2-5|TRBV29-1
SVGDRLWY
>few|TRBJ1-5|TRBV28
ASSLRVQPQH
>NA|TRBJ1-1|TRBV9
ASSAWTGDTEAF
>few|TRBJ1-2|TRBV19
ASSVAGGFDYGYT
>NA|TRBJ1-2|TRBV2
ASSVYTDPSNYGYT
>NA|TRBJ1-1|TRBV7-9
ASSLDITEAF
>NA|TRBJ2-1|TRBV29-1
SVEEVAGGYNEQF
>NA|TRBJ1-1|TRBV10-3
ATTDVNRDNTEAF
>NA|TRBJ1-2|TRBV7-2
ASSLMGNYGYT
>NA|TRBJ2-7|TRBV6-6
ASSRQGATEQY
>NA|TRBJ2-5|TRBV5-1
ASSPSGGRKQETQY
>NA|TRBJ1-1|TRBV7-3
ASSAQQNTEAF
>once|TRBJ1-1|TRBV7-9
ASSLVVGTGGTEAF